The text below deals with one T cell receptor beta chain. The antigen is undetermined. This sample was taken from a study of T cells after yellow fever vaccination. Overall study context: Low-cell-number fractions underwent preparation using SMART-Seq v4 Ultra Low Input. Study-level points and caveats: Post-booster samples contained most primary-vaccination clones (roughly 96% CD4, less than 90% CD8).

The V gene lost 4 bases and the J gene lost 2 bases, with 9 bases spanning the gap. The germline V gene has CDR1 SQVTM and CDR2 ANQGSEA. The CDR3 covers 12 residues. As TCR cDNA was made by 5'RACE template switching, a universal primer site and UMIs were added. TCRdb called the 5' RACE reads again in MiXCR, with one record for every CDR3 protein. The sample records about 200,000 distinct CDR3 sequences, 3.2% being singletons. Sequencing was performed on CD4+ T cells sorted from PBMCs, taken 10 days after the yellow fever booster vaccination. V usage is TRBV29-1 and J usage is TRBJ2-7; D call uncertain. This sequence was found in a man between 18 and 35 years old who received the YFV17D yellow fever vaccine. CDR3 sequence reads: CSVAEQTYEQYF. As DNA, the CDR3 is TGCAGCGTTGCGGAACAGACCTACGAGCAGTACTTC.